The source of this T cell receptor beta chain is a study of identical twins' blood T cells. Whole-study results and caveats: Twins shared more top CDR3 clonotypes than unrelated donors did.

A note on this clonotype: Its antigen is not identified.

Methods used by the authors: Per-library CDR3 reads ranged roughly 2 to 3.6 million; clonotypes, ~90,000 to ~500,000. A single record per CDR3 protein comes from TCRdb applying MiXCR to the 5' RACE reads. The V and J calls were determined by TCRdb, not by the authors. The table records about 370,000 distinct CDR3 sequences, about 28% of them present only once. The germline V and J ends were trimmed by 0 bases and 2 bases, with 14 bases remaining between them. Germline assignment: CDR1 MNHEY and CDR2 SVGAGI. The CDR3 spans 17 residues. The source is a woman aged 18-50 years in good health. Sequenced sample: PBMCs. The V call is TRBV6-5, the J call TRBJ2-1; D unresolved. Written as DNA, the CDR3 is TGTGCCAGCAGTTACTCGAACAGCCTACCTACCTACAATGAGCAGTTCTTC. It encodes CASSYSNSLPTYNEQFF.